Following are 13 T cell receptor beta chains from one sample sequenced in a study of T-cell reconstitution after alpha-beta-depleted transplantation in children. Unique molecular identifiers were incorporated during preparation of the TCRbeta library. TCRdb called the PCR reads again in MiXCR, with one record for every CDR3 protein. The data show around 70,000 distinct CDR3 sequences, roughly 11% seen once. Sequences were derived from PBMCs, sampled before TCRalphabeta/CD19-depleted stem cell transplant. Receptor source: a boy aged 5-17 years with acute myeloid leukemia, due to receive a stem cell transplant.

The sample holds a few counts of this clonotype. This rearrangement joins TRBV3-1 to TRBJ2-1, with D possibly matching TRBD1 (6 bases). Germline assignment: CDR1 LGHDT and CDR2 YNNKEL (reference sequence). Trimming shortened V by 3 bases and J by 9 bases, and 27 bases separated the two germline ends. The CDR3 sequence is 18 residues long. The CDR3 bases are TGTGCCAGCAGCCAGCCCTCCCAGGCAGGGGCCCTGGCGAGTGAGCAGTTCTTC. It codes for CASSQPSQAGALASEQFF.

This clonotype was picked up many times. The chain is built from TRBV6-5 and TRBJ1-1; D perhaps matches TRBD1 (5 bases). V gave up 4 bases and J gave up 4 bases, with 16 bases separating them. CDR1 is MNHEY and CDR2 is SVGAGI in the germline V gene. The CDR3 length is 15 residues. CDR3 sequence reads: CASSSSGRGPTEAFF. DNA of the CDR3: TGTGCCAGCAGTTCGTCCGGTCGGGGACCCACTGAAGCTTTCTTT.

This clonotype showed up many times. This chain links TRBV6-1 with TRBJ2-3, with 9 nucleotides matching TRBD1. CDR3 length equals 15 residues. The V and J ends lost 5 bases and 1 base, in that order; junction bases with no gene match: 4. Germline V CDR1 and CDR2: MNHNS, SASEGT. The CDR3 loop is CASSRRQGGTDTQYF. The CDR3 DNA reads as TGTGCCAGCAGTCGACGACAGGGGGGCACAGATACGCAGTATTTT.

This clonotype was observed at least ten times. V is TRBV20-1 and J is TRBJ2-5, with 8 positions matching TRBD2. The CDR3 sequence is 13 residues long. The J segment lost 4 bases and the V segment lost 0 bases, leaving 1 base of the junction unmatched. Looked up from germline, CDR1 is DFQATT and CDR2 is SNEGSKA (reference sequence). The CDR3 DNA follows: TGCAGTGCTAGAGAGACTAGCGTAGAGACCCAGTACTTC. Its translation is CSARETSVETQYF.

In this sample, this clonotype turned up many times. V is TRBV5-1 and J is TRBJ2-2; D may be TRBD1 or TRBD2 (8 bases each). V shed 7 bases and J shed 4 bases, with 17 bases lying between them. The CDR3 length is 15 residues. Germline loops: CDR1 SGHRS, CDR2 YFSETQ. The CDR3 nucleotides read TGCGCCAGCCGGGGGGGGACAGGCCCCACCGGGGAGCTGTTTTTT. Amino acid sequence: CASRGGTGPTGELFF.

This clonotype showed up many times. V usage is TRBV4-1 and J usage is TRBJ1-6, with D maybe TRBD1 (6 bases). The germline CDR1 and CDR2 sequences are MGHRA and YSYEKL. V was clipped by 0 bases and J by 10 bases, with 16 bases between them. The CDR3 is 16 residues long. The CDR3 reads CASSQDKDRPGSPLHF. DNA for the CDR3: TGCGCCAGCAGCCAAGACAAGGACAGACCGGGGTCACCCCTCCACTTT.

This clonotype has a count of ten or more. DNA of the CDR3: TGTGCCAGCAGACCCGCTTCTAGCGGGGGAGTCCCAGATACGCAGTATTTT. The encoded protein is CASRPASSGGVPDTQYF. The gene calls are TRBV6-2 or TRBV6-3 and TRBJ2-3; 10 bases line up with TRBD2. The J segment lost 4 bases and the V segment lost 6 bases, leaving 13 bases of the junction unmatched. From germline, CDR1 is MNHEY and CDR2 SVGEGT. The CDR3 extends over 17 amino acids.

This clonotype was seen repeatedly, ten times or more. V and J are TRBV5-6 and TRBJ2-1, with D possibly being TRBD1 or TRBD2 (6 bases each). The V and J ends lost 4 bases and 8 bases respectively, with 16 bases between them. Germline values: CDR1 SGHDT, CDR2 YYEEEE. The CDR3 runs to 14 residues. CDR3 in amino acids: CASSLMNREDEQFF. The CDR3 DNA is TGTGCCAGCAGCCTAATGAACAGGGAGGATGAGCAGTTCTTC.

This clonotype was recorded many times. This rearrangement joins TRBV7-3 to TRBJ2-2; D not certain. Germline loops: CDR1 SGHTA, CDR2 FQGTGA. Trimming removed 7 bases from V and 7 bases from J, with 10 bases in between. This CDR3 contains 12 residues. CDR3 DNA sequence: TGTGCCAGCACCGCCGAGTGCGGGGAGCTGTTTTTT. Encoded protein: CASTAECGELFF.

This clonotype was found many times. The genes are TRBV5-6 and TRBJ2-4; D is undetermined. Germline V CDR1 and CDR2: SGHDT, YYEEEE. Trimming removed 3 bases from V and 6 bases from J, with 4 bases in between. The CDR3 contains 11 residues. CDR3 DNA sequence: TGTGCCAGCAGCTACCGAAACATTCAGTACTTC. It specifies CASSYRNIQYF. Filled out from reference TRBV5-6 and TRBJ2-4, the complete variable domain reads DAGVTQSPTHLIKTRGQQVTLRCSPKSGHDTVSWYQQALGQGPQFIFQYYEEEERQRGNFPDRFSGHQFPNYSSELNVNALLLGDSALYLCASSYRNIQYFGAGTRLSVL.

Concerning this clonotype itself: A much larger clone lies a single base off, so this may be a read error. This chain uses TRBV12-3 or TRBV12-4 with TRBJ2-7, with TRBD1 as a possible D gene (5 bases). V dropped 3 bases and J dropped 4 bases, with 13 bases sitting between them. The CDR3 covers 14 residues. The CDR3 DNA sequence: TGTGCCAGCAGTTTGTTCGGGCAGGGATACGAGCAGTACTTC. This sequence encodes CASSLFGQGYEQYF.

This clonotype came up many times. J is TRBJ2-2 and V is TRBV10-3; no clear D gene. This CDR3 is 19 amino acids long. Trimming took off 1 base at V and 0 bases at J, with 18 bases between the two ends. CDR1 and CDR2 (germline): ENHRY, SYGVKD. DNA for the CDR3: TGTGCCATCAGTGAGTTCCACTTCTCCAATACCGCGAACACCGGGGAGCTGTTTTTT. Its protein product is CAISEFHFSNTANTGELFF.

This clonotype was detected many times. V gene TRBV20-1 combines with J gene TRBJ2-5, with 7 bases aligning to TRBD2. The V gene's germline CDR1 is DFQATT and CDR2 SNEGSKA (reference sequence). After removal of 0 bases from V and 1 base from J, the junction contained 11 bases not matched to a gene. The CDR3 contains 17 residues. CDR3 DNA sequence: TGCAGTGCTAGAGATTTTTTCGGGACTACCCTCCAAGAGACCCAGTACTTC. Amino acids: CSARDFFGTTLQETQYF.